The sequence of this T cell receptor beta chain was determined in a study of blood T cell repertoires in COVID-19 (dated by TCRdb to about 2020). In terms of the full investigation: Samples from collaborators originated in the United States, Italy and Spain and spanned both the acute and convalescent phases of COVID-19. The prospective study material was composed of cDNA or gDNA derived from T cells, B-cell-depleted T cells, or PBMCs. The dataset comprised deeply sampled blood TCRbeta repertoires from subjects exposed to, actively infected with, or recovered from COVID-19. A freely available public database, intended as a resource for researchers studying the immune response to SARS-CoV-2, is where the repertoires were released. Samples were obtained from the ongoing ImmuneRACE study (first 160 participants) and from 1,200 or so subjects provided by 6 global collaborators. The sample metadata nearly always contained a de-identified subject ID, COVID-19 status, age in years and sex. Where available, HLA class I and class II types were obtained from metadata supplied by the sample provider rather than from assay-based typing. Overall study results and their limits: Clinical and demographic metadata were provided uncurated, with the amount varying by source and participant.

Samples from volunteer blood donors who had recovered from COVID-19 were contributed by a second Seattle source. The collaborating institutions used their own protocols to collect whole blood in K2EDTA tubes. For TCRbeta analysis, collaborators shipped samples in one of three forms: frozen whole blood, isolated PBMCs, or DNA extracted from either of those sample types. Points on this clone: It lacks a known antigen. No per-base quality is available; no much larger clone lies one base away.

TCRbeta CDR3 regions were amplified from genomic DNA by means of the immunoSEQ Assay, a bias-controlled multiplex PCR. In the source study's methods: The number of nucleated cells in each sample was estimated by amplification of reference gene primers within the assay. Sequence reads were collapsed and filtered to measure the absolute abundance of every unique TCRbeta CDR3 rearrangement. For each sample, productive Simpson clonality was calculated by taking the square root of Simpson's diversity index across productive rearrangements. Entries here come from immuneACCESS through TCRdb and include only in-frame sequences with V and J called. Some clones fail to appear in such tables; in the studies checked, an unresolved V gene covers under half of the shortfall, and the cause of the remainder is unknown. The DNA gave D and trimming, while V, J and clone size come from that table. This sample gives under 300,000 clones in total; about 79% of them show up just once. Jointly, the top ten make up about 1.5% of the sample.

Input material: peripheral blood. The receptor's source is a woman in her thirties or forties who had recovered from COVID-19.

CDR3 sequence: CASSIHNRDRETQYF. The sequenced DNA: TGTGCCAGCAGCATTCATAACAGGGATAGAGAGACCCAGTACTTC. In this chain, TRBV21-1 is recombined with TRBJ2-5; TRBD1 is the table's D call and was not checked against the DNA. TRBV21-1 represents a pseudogene. The CDR3 holds 15 amino acids from the cysteine to the phenylalanine. Only CDR3 DNA remains: 45 bases, in frame from the first base.